What follows are 14 T cell receptor beta chains derived from one specimen sequenced in a study of T cell repertoires in cytomegalovirus infection. TCRdb reanalysed the reads using MiXCR and keeps one entry per CDR3 protein. In the table there are roughly 570,000 distinct CDR3 sequences, about 40% of which are singletons. What these receptors recognize is not known. The input for sequencing was cultured PBMCs, taken from culture after CMV antigen stimulation. These receptors came from a human donor in good health (CMV status not recorded). Some clones in this sample may be carry-over from other donors' samples.

This clonotype turned up a few times. This rearrangement joins TRBV6-5 to TRBJ2-7; 10 bases fit TRBD2. CDR1 is MNHEY and CDR2 is SVGAGI in the germline V gene. V lost 6 bases, J lost 4 bases, and 9 bases stayed unmatched. This CDR3 is 15 amino acids long. CDR3 residues: CASSRPGLALYEQYF. CDR3 coding DNA: TGTGCCAGCAGCAGACCGGGACTAGCGTTATACGAGCAGTACTTC.

This rearrangement joins TRBV10-3 to TRBJ1-2; D is perhaps TRBD1 (6 bases). Trimming cost V 7 bases and J 0 bases, with 12 bases left between them. This CDR3 region has 14 residues. Germline CDR1 is ENHRY and CDR2 is SYGVKD. CDR3 nucleotides: TGTGCCATCACTTTGGACAGCTCTAACTATGGCTACACCTTC. Its translation is CAITLDSSNYGYTF.

The rearrangement links TRBV19 to TRBJ1-2, with D possibly being TRBD1 (5 bases). V lost 5 bases, J lost 4 bases, and 14 bases lay in between. Germline V gives CDR1 LNHDA, CDR2 SQIVND (reference sequence). This CDR3 comprises 14 residues. The CDR3 spells CASSPQQETYGYTF. CDR3 DNA sequence: TGTGCCAGTAGTCCCCAACAGGAGACCTATGGCTACACCTTC.

The chain employs TRBV7-2 and TRBJ2-3; no firm D call. Germline V gives CDR1 SGHTA, CDR2 FQGNSA. CDR3 length: 14 amino acids. Trimming took off 1 base at V and 3 bases at J, with 8 bases between the two ends. The CDR3 protein is CASSLERLTDTQYF. As DNA, the CDR3 is TGTGCCAGCAGCTTAGAAAGGCTGACAGATACGCAGTATTTT.

The count of this clonotype is one. This chain connects TRBV4-1 to TRBJ1-6; perhaps TRBD1 as D (6 bases). This CDR3 region has 16 residues. V was clipped by 1 base and J by 4 bases, with 11 bases between them. CDR1 and CDR2 from the germline V gene are MGHRA and YSYEKL. The CDR3 DNA sequence: TGCGCCAGCAGCCAAGGCTCCGGACAGTATAATTCACCCCTCCACTTT. Amino acids: CASSQGSGQYNSPLHF.

The V gene is TRBV5-6, the J gene TRBJ2-5; D gene ambiguous. Trimming cost V 0 bases and J 2 bases, with 8 bases left between them. This CDR3 is 14 amino acids long. Looked up from germline, CDR1 is SGHDT and CDR2 is YYEEEE. The chain's CDR3 is CASSLGRRQETQYF. In DNA, the CDR3 is TGTGCCAGCAGCTTGGGCAGACGTCAAGAGACCCAGTACTTC.

The chain has TRBV19 and TRBJ2-4; D not resolved. V was clipped by 4 bases and J by 10 bases, with 11 bases between them. CDR1 and CDR2 from the germline V gene are LNHDA and SQIVND (reference sequence). The CDR3 extends over 12 amino acids. As DNA, the CDR3 is TGTGCCAGTAGTACTTTTAGAAGGATTCAGTACTTC. This translates into CASSTFRRIQYF.

This chain uses TRBV10-3 with TRBJ2-7, with TRBD2 matching over 7 bases. The CDR3 loop spans 14 amino acids. The J segment lost 9 bases and the V segment lost 5 bases, leaving 13 bases of the junction unmatched. Germline V gives CDR1 ENHRY, CDR2 SYGVKD. The CDR3 nucleotides read TGTGCCATCAGTCACGAGTTCCCTGGCGGGGGGCAGTACTTC. This translates into CAISHEFPGGGQYF.

The J gene is TRBJ1-6, the V gene TRBV28; TRBD1 is a possible D gene (6 bases). CDR3 length equals 15 residues. Trimming pared 6 bases from V and 9 bases from J, leaving 18 bases between. Germline CDR1 reads MDHEN; CDR2 reads SYDVKM. CDR3 bases: TGTGCCAGCAGAAGATTACAGGGATCGGCTTCACCCCTCCACTTT. This gives the protein CASRRLQGSASPLHF. Supplemented by reference TRBV28 and TRBJ1-6, the full variable domain reads DVKVTQSSRYLVKRTGEKVFLECVQDMDHENMFWYRQDPGLGLRLIYFSYDVKMKEKGDIPEGYSVSREKKERFSLILESASTNQTSMYLCASRRLQGSASPLHFGNGTRLTVT.

The chain recombines TRBV18 with TRBJ2-5; weak D call: TRBD2 (6 bases). Trimming stripped 3 bases from V and 3 bases from J, with 11 bases between. This CDR3 contains 14 residues. CDR1 and CDR2 (germline): KGHSH, LQKENI. In nucleotides, the CDR3 is TGTGCCAGCTCACCCGCCGGAGGGGAAGAGACCCAGTACTTC. Translation gives CASSPAGGEETQYF.

The chain is built from TRBV28 and TRBJ2-1, with 8 bases that match TRBD1. There are 13 residues in the CDR3. The germline V gene encodes CDR1 MDHEN and CDR2 SYDVKM. The V and J ends lost 6 bases and 8 bases, in that order; junction bases with no gene match: 6. This CDR3 is CASRTGGQYEQFF. CDR3 DNA: TGTGCCAGCAGAACAGGGGGTCAGTATGAGCAGTTCTTC.

This clonotype came up many times. The chain employs TRBV6-1 and TRBJ2-7; D not certain. The CDR3 has 13 residues. Germline-derived CDR1 and CDR2 are MNHNS and SASEGT. V dropped 3 bases and J dropped 3 bases, with 9 bases sitting between them. In DNA, the CDR3 is TGTGCCAGCAGTGATAAACCTTACTACGAGCAGTACTTC. It is translated as CASSDKPYYEQYF.

The chain joins TRBV27 to TRBJ2-3; 8 positions agree with TRBD1. CDR3 length equals 15 residues. The J segment lost 7 bases and the V segment lost 2 bases, leaving 8 bases of the junction unmatched. The germline V gene has CDR1 MNHEY and CDR2 SMNVEV (reference sequence). CDR3 nucleotide sequence: TGTGCCAGCAGTTTACCCCGGACAGGGTTGAATACGCAGTATTTT. Translated, it gives CASSLPRTGLNTQYF.

This clonotype showed up many times. The rearrangement links TRBV7-2 to TRBJ2-3; D gene unclear. Trimming shortened V by 1 base and J by 4 bases, and 12 bases separated the two germline ends. The CDR3 loop spans 15 amino acids. Germline assignment: CDR1 SGHTA and CDR2 FQGNSA. The CDR3 nucleotides are TGTGCCAGCAGCTTAGTTTTTCTGGCGGCAGATACGCAGTATTTT. It yields the protein CASSLVFLAADTQYF.